This is a list of T cell receptor beta chains from one sample in a study of CD8+ T cells in alopecia areata. The table came from immunoSEQ multiplex PCR; TCRdb's copy has only in-frame clones and leaves some out. The sample holds 13,000 or so clones, 56% seen once. The sample comprised skin. The source of these receptors is a human donor with alopecia areata. Both conserved end residues are part of each CDR3. The D gene is left open where the match is weak. Clone size appears in some rows only: once, few, many, or a class for an expanded clone.

D,V,length,J,size,DNA,CDR3
TRBD1,TRBV6-1,14,TRBJ1-6,few,TGTGCCAGCAGTGAACAGGACAGGCGATCACCCCTCCACTTT,CASSEQDRRSPLHF
NA,TRBV25-1,17,TRBJ2-5,NA,TGTGCCAGCAGTGAATTAAGCCCGGACACCTTTCGGGAGACCCAGTACTTC,CASSELSPDTFRETQYF
NA,TRBV30,12,TRBJ2-7,NA,TGTGCCTGGAGTGTAAGTGTCTACGAGCAGTACTTC,CAWSVSVYEQYF
NA,TRBV30,14,TRBJ2-3,NA,TGTGCCTGGAGTACAAGTCTAAGCACAGATACGCAGTATTTT,CAWSTSLSTDTQYF
NA,TRBV28,11,TRBJ1-1,NA,TGTGCCAGCATACGGAACACTGAAGCTTTCTTT,CASIRNTEAFF
NA,TRBV6-4,12,TRBJ1-2,NA,TGTGCCAGCAGTGACTCTGGCTATGGCTACACCTTC,CASSDSGYGYTF
NA,TRBV2,15,TRBJ2-5,few,TGTGCCAGCACCATGATAGTTGGGTTAAGGGAGACCCAGTACTTC,CASTMIVGLRETQYF
TRBD2,TRBV4-2,16,TRBJ2-7,NA,TGTGCCAGCAGCCCTTTTAGCGGGGGGGCTTCTTCCGAGCAGTACTTC,CASSPFSGGASSEQYF
NA,TRBV27,13,TRBJ2-7,once,TGTGCCAGCTCCTGGAGGGACCTCGGCGAGCAGTACTTC,CASSWRDLGEQYF
NA,TRBV7-9,14,TRBJ2-5,NA,TGTGCCAGCAGCTTAAACGCAGGGCAAGAGACCCAGTACTTC,CASSLNAGQETQYF
NA,TRBV11-2,15,TRBJ2-5,once,TGTGCCAGCAGCTTAGATAGTCGGGGCGTTGAGACCCAGTACTTC,CASSLDSRGVETQYF
NA,TRBV28,18,TRBJ2-3,few,TGTGCCAGCAGTTTAGCGGAGTTTGGGGCTAGGAGCACAGATACGCAGTATTTT,CASSLAEFGARSTDTQYF
NA,TRBV5-6,15,TRBJ1-1,NA,TGTGCCAGCAGCTTGTGGTGGGGCGAGAACACTGAAGCTTTCTTT,CASSLWWGENTEAFF
NA,TRBV9,13,TRBJ2-5,NA,TGTGCCAGCAGCGCGACCCCCCAAGAGACCCAGTACTTC,CASSATPQETQYF
NA,TRBV7-2,15,TRBJ2-5,NA,TGTGCCAGCAGCCCCAGTAAAGGGGCGAGGGAGACCCAGTACTTC,CASSPSKGARETQYF
NA,TRBV7-8,14,TRBJ2-7,NA,TGTGCCAGCAGCTTCTCCCGCGGGTATGGCGAGCAGTACTTC,CASSFSRGYGEQYF
TRBD2,TRBV12-5,16,TRBJ2-7,once,TGTGCTAGTGGTGCCGCTAGCGGTCTTCCATCCTACGAGCAGTACTTC,CASGAASGLPSYEQYF
NA,TRBV4-3,16,TRBJ1-5,NA,TGCGCCAGCAGCCCCACGGGGACATCGAGCAATCAGCCCCAGCATTTT,CASSPTGTSSNQPQHF
NA,TRBV7-9,15,TRBJ2-7,few,TGTGCCAGCAGCAACCGGGACATACTCTCCTACGAGCAGTACTTC,CASSNRDILSYEQYF
NA,TRBV6-1,13,TRBJ2-7,NA,TGTGCCAGCAGTCTTACTGGCTCCTACGAGCAGTACTTC,CASSLTGSYEQYF
TRBD2,TRBV2,14,TRBJ2-3,few,TGTGCCAGCAGTTGGGGGGGGGACGCAGATACGCAGTATTTT,CASSWGGDADTQYF
NA,TRBV6-6,12,TRBJ2-2,NA,TGTGCCAGCAGTTCAGGGTCCGGGGAGCTGTTTTTT,CASSSGSGELFF
NA,TRBV5-1,15,TRBJ1-4,NA,TGCGCCAGCAGAACCGGGACATTGAAGGATGAAAAACTGTTTTTT,CASRTGTLKDEKLFF
NA,TRBV19,13,TRBJ2-3,NA,TGTGCCAGTAGTATGAGCGGCACAGATACGCAGTATTTT,CASSMSGTDTQYF
NA,TRBV29-1,13,TRBJ1-1,NA,TGCAGCGTTACCCCCGACACTTACACTGAAGCTTTCTTT,CSVTPDTYTEAFF
TRBD1,TRBV5-1,15,TRBJ2-2,NA,TGCGCCAGCAGAGGGGGACAGGGGAACACCGGGGAGCTGTTTTTT,CASRGGQGNTGELFF
TRBD1,TRBV15,16,TRBJ2-3,large,TGTGCCACCAGCAGAGAGAGGACAGGGTTCACAGATACGCAGTATTTT,CATSRERTGFTDTQYF
NA,TRBV28,16,TRBJ2-3,medium-sized,TGTGCCAGTGCCCCGACAGACCACCTTAGCACAGATACGCAGTATTTT,CASAPTDHLSTDTQYF
NA,TRBV11-2,16,TRBJ2-7,NA,TGTGCCAGCAGCTTAGGCCCGGTAGCCAGCTCCTACGAGCAGTACTTC,CASSLGPVASSYEQYF
NA,TRBV14,13,TRBJ2-5,NA,TGTGCCAGCAGCCTTCGCCCACTTGAGACCCAGTACTTC,CASSLRPLETQYF
TRBD1,TRBV6-1,15,TRBJ2-2,NA,TGTGCCAGCACCCGGGACAGGGGGGTGACCGGGGAGCTGTCTTTT,CASTRDRGVTGELSF
TRBD2,TRBV28,13,TRBJ2-7,NA,TGTGCCAGCCGGGGCGGGGGGGGCCACGAGCAGTACTTC,CASRGGGGHEQYF
NA,TRBV28,15,TRBJ1-1,NA,TGTGCCAGCAGAAAATACGGTTTCGGGAACACTGAAGCTTTCTTT,CASRKYGFGNTEAFF
NA,TRBV28,13,TRBJ2-7,medium-sized,TGTGCCAGCAGTTTACTTAGTGACCACGAGCAGTACTTC,CASSLLSDHEQYF
NA,TRBV2,12,TRBJ2-7,NA,TGTGCCAGCAGCTTACAGGGAGCCGAGCAGTACTTC,CASSLQGAEQYF
TRBD2,TRBV10-2,16,TRBJ2-1,few,TGCGCCAGCAGTGAGATCCCCGGGACTAGCTCTAATGAGCAGTTCTTC,CASSEIPGTSSNEQFF
TRBD1,TRBV18,15,TRBJ1-5,NA,TGTGCCAGCTCACAGGGGGCCTCCTGGGATCAGCCCCAGCATTTT,CASSQGASWDQPQHF
NA,TRBV19,13,TRBJ2-1,once,TGTGCCACCACACCTCTGACTAGGGATGAGCAGTTCTTC,CATTPLTRDEQFF